These 17 T cell receptor beta chains originate from one sample sequenced in a study of CD8 T cells in Susac syndrome. RNA totalling about 0.45 to 1 ug underwent reverse transcription with random hexamers. TCRdb re-analysed the immunoSEQ multiplex PCR reads in MiXCR, keeping a single row per CDR3 protein. Here the sample spans 70,000 to 100,000 distinct CDR3 sequences, around 96% being singletons. What was sequenced was CD8+ T cells from PBMCs. The receptors were gathered from a human donor with Susac syndrome.

V and J are TRBV5-1 and TRBJ1-6, with 7 nucleotides matching TRBD1. The CDR3 has 15 amino acids. CDR1 is SGHRS, CDR2 YFSETQ, per germline. With V trimmed by 4 bases and J by 8 bases, 9 bases remained unmatched. The DNA for the CDR3 is TGCGCCAGCAGCCAAAGACAGGGATCAGATTCACCCCTCCACTTT. Translation: CASSQRQGSDSPLHF.

DNA of the CDR3: TGCAGTGCTCTCTCGTATGAGGATCAGCCCCAGCATTTT. Translation gives CSALSYEDQPQHF. This sequence joins TRBV20-1 and TRBJ1-5; D is undetermined. CDR3 length: 13 amino acids. The V and J ends lost 5 bases and 5 bases respectively, with 13 bases between them. CDR1 and CDR2 from the germline V gene are DFQATT and SNEGSKA (reference sequence).

V is TRBV30 and J is TRBJ2-7, with 7 nucleotides matching TRBD1. Germline-derived CDR1 and CDR2 are GTSNPN and SVGIG (reference sequence). V shed 5 bases, J shed 2 bases, and the junction held 12 bases outside the gene matches. This CDR3 is 15 amino acids long. CDR3 region: CAWDPLDRITYEQYF. CDR3 nucleotides: TGTGCCTGGGACCCGCTGGACAGGATCACCTACGAGCAGTACTTC.

This chain uses TRBV6-2 or TRBV6-3 with TRBJ2-3, with a tentative D call TRBD2 (6 bases). The V and J ends lost 6 bases and 2 bases respectively, with 15 bases between them. This CDR3 is built from 15 residues. Per germline, CDR1 MNHEY and CDR2 SVGEGT. In DNA form, the CDR3 reads TGTGCCAGCAGCCCCCTCGGAGGGAACACAGATACGCAGTATTTT. Its protein product is CASSPLGGNTDTQYF.

The rearrangement joins TRBV20-1 to TRBJ1-5; D is perhaps TRBD1 (5 bases). Per germline, CDR1 DFQATT and CDR2 SNEGSKA (reference sequence). The CDR3 sequence is 14 residues long. V shed 4 bases and J shed 2 bases, with 12 bases lying between them. Written as DNA, the CDR3 is TGCAGTGCTATGCCAACAGGCGGCAATCAGCCCCAGCATTTT. Amino acids: CSAMPTGGNQPQHF.

The chain has TRBV11-3 and TRBJ1-5, with D hard to call. In germline, CDR1 is SGHNT, CDR2 YENEEA. V lost 5 bases and J 3 bases, leaving 5 bases between the germline ends. The CDR3 runs 12 residues. DNA of the CDR3: TGTGCCAGCAGCATGGACAATCAGCCCCAGCATTTT. This codes for CASSMDNQPQHF.

V is TRBV30 and J is TRBJ2-3, with 12 bases fitting TRBD1. Germline assignment: CDR1 GTSNPN and CDR2 SVGIG (reference sequence). The V gene end was trimmed by 5 bases and the J gene end by 0 bases; junction bases not matched to a gene: 12. The CDR3 contains 18 residues. CDR3 loop: CAWDKGTGGDYSTDTQYF. The CDR3 nucleotides read TGTGCCTGGGATAAGGGGACAGGGGGCGATTACAGCACAGATACGCAGTATTTT.

This chain joins TRBV27 and TRBJ2-7; D is possibly TRBD2 (5 bases). Trimming cost V 0 bases and J 3 bases, with 12 bases left between them. The CDR3 covers 15 residues. Germline V gene sequence: CDR1 MNHEY, CDR2 SMNVEV (reference sequence). CDR3 coding DNA: TGTGCCAGCAGTTTATCGATTGACGGGAACTACGAGCAGTACTTC. The encoded protein is CASSLSIDGNYEQYF.

V and J are TRBV13 and TRBJ2-5, with 9 bases matching TRBD2. Germline trimming cut 5 bases from V and 1 base from J; bases unmatched to any gene: 8. CDR1 and CDR2 from the germline V gene are PRHDT and FYEKMQ (reference sequence). The CDR3 runs 16 residues. The CDR3, as DNA: TGTGCCAGCAGCCCACCGGGCGGGGGGGCCCAAGAGACCCAGTACTTC. Amino acid sequence: CASSPPGGGAQETQYF.

The V and J genes are TRBV29-1 and TRBJ1-1; possibly TRBD1 for D (6 bases). V shed 7 bases and J shed 4 bases, with 16 bases lying between them. The CDR3 totals 13 residues. In germline, CDR1 is SQVTM, CDR2 ANQGSEA. The CDR3: CSAVGVGGTEAFF. The CDR3 DNA follows: TGCAGCGCCGTCGGAGTAGGGGGCACTGAAGCTTTCTTT.

The chain recombines TRBV14 with TRBJ1-2; D gene uncertain. In germline, CDR1 is SGHDN, CDR2 FVKESK. The CDR3 runs 16 residues. Trimming removed 4 bases at V and 4 bases at J, with 19 bases between. The CDR3 sequence: CASSRAQVVNLYGYTF. In nucleotides, the CDR3 is TGTGCCAGCAGCCGAGCCCAAGTCGTTAATCTCTATGGCTACACCTTC.

This chain joins TRBV18 and TRBJ2-7; D is undetermined. The V end was cut by 2 bases, the J end by 1 base, with 12 bases between. Germline CDR1 KGHSH, CDR2 LQKENI. The CDR3 has 15 amino acids. The CDR3 here is CASSPTSDISYEQYF. The CDR3, as DNA: TGTGCCAGCTCACCAACATCAGACATATCCTACGAGCAGTACTTC.

The rearrangement uses TRBV30 and TRBJ1-4; 7 bases agree with TRBD1. The junction had 6 bases not matched to a gene; V was cut back by 3 bases and J by 8 bases. The CDR3 totals 13 residues. Germline-derived CDR1 and CDR2 are GTSNPN and SVGIG (reference sequence). CDR3 DNA: TGTGCCTGGAGCCAGACAGGGAACGAAAAACTGTTTTTT. This translates into CAWSQTGNEKLFF.

The CDR3 here is CSATTGLDWQPQHF. As DNA, the CDR3 is TGCAGTGCTACCACAGGGTTAGACTGGCAGCCCCAGCATTTT. V usage is TRBV20-1 and J usage is TRBJ1-5; D possibly corresponds to TRBD1 (6 bases). The CDR3 length is 14 residues. V lost 4 bases to trimming and J lost 7 bases, with 17 bases between them. The germline gives CDR1 DFQATT, CDR2 SNEGSKA (reference sequence).

The chain joins TRBV5-4 to TRBJ2-3; D is perhaps TRBD1 (5 bases). Germline V gives CDR1 SGHNT, CDR2 YYREEE (reference sequence). CDR3 length: 15 residues. V shed 0 bases and J shed 4 bases, with 12 bases lying between them. The CDR3 bases are TGTGCCAGCAGCTTGGTGGGGCAGGGCCCAGATACGCAGTATTTT. It is translated as CASSLVGQGPDTQYF.

The rearrangement links TRBV14 to TRBJ2-7, with D perhaps TRBD2 (5 bases). Trimming removed 2 bases from V and 7 bases from J, with 6 bases in between. The CDR3 is made up of 11 amino acids. Germline V gives CDR1 SGHDN, CDR2 FVKESK. CDR3 loop: CASSQTREQYF. The CDR3, as DNA: TGTGCCAGCAGCCAAACTAGGGAGCAGTACTTC.

The chain joins TRBV7-2 to TRBJ2-3, with 9 bases fitting TRBD2. The V gene end was trimmed by 6 bases and the J gene end by 0 bases; junction bases not matched to a gene: 7. From germline, CDR1 is SGHTA and CDR2 FQGNSA. The CDR3 consists of 16 residues. CDR3 amino acids: CASRSRLADSTDTQYF. CDR3 nucleotide sequence: TGTGCCAGCAGATCGCGACTAGCGGATAGCACAGATACGCAGTATTTT. The full variable domain, with the rest looked up from reference TRBV7-2 and TRBJ2-3, is GAGVSQSPSNKVTEKGKDVELRCDPISGHTALYWYRQSLGQGLEFLIYFQGNSAPDKSGLPSDRFSAERTGGSVSTLTIQRTQQEDSAVYLCASRSRLADSTDTQYFGPGTRLTVL.